The source of this TCR beta chain is a study of T cell repertoires in cytomegalovirus infection. As for the study in general: Based on public TCR beta signatures, there were indications of CMV infection and of a matching HLA type.

This clonotype was detected many times. Its matching antigen is unknown. CDR3 length: 15 residues. V shed 5 bases and J shed 0 bases, with 8 bases lying between them. Germline values: CDR1 SGHVS, CDR2 FQNEAQ. TCRdb reanalysed the reads using MiXCR and keeps one entry per CDR3 protein. Of just under 550,000 distinct CDR3 sequences listed, about a quarter were seen once; the top ten hold under 15%. Study-level points and caveats: Summed public TCR beta family frequency identified CMV carriers bearing the relevant HLA. HLA-C-restricted CMV-specific TCR beta clonotypes were dominant in the ex vivo response.

The V and J genes are TRBV7-8 and TRBJ2-6, with D unresolved. The sequencing input was PBMCs. This receptor was taken from a human donor in good health (CMV status not recorded). Some clones in this sample may be carry-over from other donors' samples. The CDR3 DNA follows: TGTGCCAGCAGCCTATATAGCTCTGGGGCCAACGTCCTGACTTTC. It encodes CASSLYSSGANVLTF.